This T cell receptor (beta chain) was sequenced in a study of CD8 T cells in ankylosing spondylitis. On this clonotype itself: No antigen is known for it.

Germline CDR1 and CDR2: SGHDN and FVKESK. Trimming cost V 2 bases and J 4 bases; bases outside gene matches: 7. The CDR3 is 17 amino acids. In making TCR beta libraries, quantitative 5'-RACE with molecular barcodes was used. From the 5' RACE reads, TCRdb called clonotypes with MiXCR, one entry per CDR3 protein. The sample carries more than 600,000 distinct CDR3 sequences, under 20% recorded once. Study-wide results and caveats: Several highly homologous variants made up a TCR beta motif that seemed to typify ankylosing spondylitis blood. Relatively rare in peripheral blood, disease-linked clones were also CD8+.

The rearrangement joins TRBV14 to TRBJ2-3, with 12 bases matching TRBD2. The sequence was collected from a male donor with ankylosing spondylitis. The sequenced sample consisted of blood, either unsorted or a sorted T cell fraction (not recorded which). CDR3 region: CASSQSRTSGKSDTQYF. DNA of the CDR3: TGTGCCAGCAGCCAAAGCCGGACTAGCGGGAAATCAGATACGCAGTATTTT.